The 3 T cell receptor beta chains below were found in one sample sequenced in a study of T cell responses to AZD1222 COVID-19 vaccine. Produced via immunoSEQ multiplex PCR; TCRdb's table is partial and in-frame only. The sample has roughly 110,000 clones, around nine tenths seen once; the top ten hold roughly 5.6%. Specimen: peripheral blood, collected 28 days after the second AZD1222 dose. All receptors derive from an adult who received the AZD1222 COVID-19 vaccine.

This sequence joins TRBV13 and TRBJ2-2; D is undetermined. The germline CDR1 and CDR2 sequences are PRHDT and FYEKMQ (reference sequence). The CDR3 covers 15 residues. Trimming stripped 2 bases from V and 2 bases from J, with 9 bases between. The chain's CDR3 is CASSLYGSNTGELFF. CDR3 DNA: TGTGCCAGCAGCTTATACGGCAGTAACACCGGGGAGCTGTTTTTT.

This clone is a singleton in its sample. The rearrangement uses TRBV12-5 and TRBJ2-1; 11 bases are a match to TRBD1. CDR3 length: 18 amino acids. Germline lookup yields CDR1 LGHNT and CDR2 FRNRAP. V gave up 3 bases and J gave up 2 bases; unmatched junction bases: 9. The CDR3 loop is CASGFRTGGLMTYNEQFF. The CDR3, as DNA: TGTGCTAGTGGTTTCCGGACAGGGGGCCTTATGACCTACAATGAGCAGTTCTTC. The full variable domain, completed using reference TRBV12-5 and TRBJ2-1, is DARVTQTPRHKVTEMGQEVTMRCQPILGHNTVFWYRQTMMQGLELLAYFRNRAPLDDSGMPKDRFSAEMPDATLATLKIQPSEPRDSAVYFCASGFRTGGLMTYNEQFFGPGTRLTVL.

The gene calls are TRBV6-5 and TRBJ1-6; 8 nucleotides line up with TRBD1. Germline lookup yields CDR1 MNHEY and CDR2 SVGAGI. V lost 7 bases, J lost 9 bases, and 8 bases stayed unmatched. The length of the CDR3 is 14 residues. The CDR3: CASKMDRAGSPLHF. CDR3 DNA: TGTGCCAGCAAGATGGACAGGGCGGGTTCACCCCTCCACTTT.